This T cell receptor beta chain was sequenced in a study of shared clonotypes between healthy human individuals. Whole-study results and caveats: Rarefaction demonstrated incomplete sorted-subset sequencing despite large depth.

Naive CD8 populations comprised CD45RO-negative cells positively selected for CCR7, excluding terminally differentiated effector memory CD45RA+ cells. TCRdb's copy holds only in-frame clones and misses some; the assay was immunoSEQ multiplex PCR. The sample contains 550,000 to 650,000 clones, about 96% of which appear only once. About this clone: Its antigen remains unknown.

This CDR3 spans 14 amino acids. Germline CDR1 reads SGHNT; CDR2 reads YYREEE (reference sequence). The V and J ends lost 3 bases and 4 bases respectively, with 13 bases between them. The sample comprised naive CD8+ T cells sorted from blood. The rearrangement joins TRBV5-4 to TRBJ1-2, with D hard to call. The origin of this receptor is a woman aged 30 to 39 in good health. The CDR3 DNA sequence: TGTGCCAGCAGCTACGAGAGGAATTCCTATGGCTACACCTTC. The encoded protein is CASSYERNSYGYTF.